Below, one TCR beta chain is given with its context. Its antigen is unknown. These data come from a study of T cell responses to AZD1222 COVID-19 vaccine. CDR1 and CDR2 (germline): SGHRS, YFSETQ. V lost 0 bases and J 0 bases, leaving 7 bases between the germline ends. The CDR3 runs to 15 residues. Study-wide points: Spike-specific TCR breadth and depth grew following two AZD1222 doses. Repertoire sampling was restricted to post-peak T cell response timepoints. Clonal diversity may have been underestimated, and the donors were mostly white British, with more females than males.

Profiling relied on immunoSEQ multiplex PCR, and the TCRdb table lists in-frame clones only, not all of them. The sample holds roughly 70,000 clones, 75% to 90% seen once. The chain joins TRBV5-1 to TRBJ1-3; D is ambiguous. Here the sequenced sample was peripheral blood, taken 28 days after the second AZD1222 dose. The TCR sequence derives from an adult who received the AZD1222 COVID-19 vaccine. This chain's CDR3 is CASSLEMGSGNTIYF. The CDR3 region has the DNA TGCGCCAGCAGCTTGGAAATGGGCTCTGGAAACACCATATATTTT.